The present entry profiles one T cell receptor beta chain with its context. No antigen is known for it. The data were obtained in a study of T cell responses to AZD1222 COVID-19 vaccine. General study results and limits: CD4 TCRs associated with vaccination spanned spike, dominating at 160-218 and 743-854. In all cases, repertoires were sampled only after the peak T cell response. Reports say nearly half of spike-specific TCRs go after unmutated variant regions. White British people made up most donors, females outnumbered males, and clonal diversity was possibly underestimated.

Measured with immunoSEQ multiplex PCR; TCRdb has only the in-frame clones, and not every one. The table includes around 180,000 clones, 88% detected once. The sequence was obtained from an adult in good health. The sample in question was peripheral blood, obtained on day 0 of AZD1222 vaccination.

CDR3 in amino acids: CASRWGGSSADTQYF. The DNA of the CDR3 is TGTGCCAGCAGGTGGGGGGGAAGTAGCGCAGATACGCAGTATTTT. The chain employs TRBV5-4 and TRBJ2-3; TRBD2 agrees at 7 bases. CDR1 is SGHNT, CDR2 YYREEE, per germline (reference sequence). Trimming removed 5 bases from V and 4 bases from J; junction bases left unmatched: 10. The CDR3 spans 15 residues.